These T cell receptor beta chains were read from a single sample in a study of blood T cell repertoires in COVID-19. The protocol was immunoSEQ multiplex PCR, while the TCRdb copy is restricted to in-frame clones and leaves out a portion. The top ten clones hold 3% of a sample with 250,000 to 350,000 clones, 88% of them seen once. The material sequenced was PBMCs or T cells enriched from blood (not recorded which). These receptors were obtained from a woman in her 50s who had recovered from COVID-19. The CDR3 runs from the conserved cysteine through the conserved F or W. The D gene is left open where the match is weak. The listing skips clone size in some rows; elsewhere it reads once, few, many or a size class.

D	J	V	length	size	CDR3	DNA
-	TRBJ2-2	TRBV5-1	15	once	CASTPLAEGIGELFF	TGCGCCAGCACCCCCTTGGCGGAGGGCATCGGGGAGCTGTTTTTT
TRBD2	TRBJ2-1	TRBV15	16	-	CATSTPSGGTYNEQFF	TGTGCCACCAGCACTCCTAGCGGGGGAACCTACAATGAGCAGTTCTTC
-	TRBJ1-2	TRBV29-1	13	once	CSVEGLEVNGYTF	TGCAGCGTTGAGGGCCTGGAGGTCAATGGCTACACCTTC
-	TRBJ2-2	TRBV9	16	-	CASSRREDGNTGELFF	TGTGCCAGCAGCCGCAGGGAGGACGGCAACACCGGGGAGCTGTTTTTT
-	TRBJ2-7	TRBV7-2	13	-	CASSLGTAYEQYF	TGTGCCAGCAGCTTAGGAACAGCCTACGAGCAGTACTTC
-	TRBJ2-7	TRBV6-5	11	-	CASWRFYEQYF	TGTGCCAGCTGGAGATTTTACGAGCAGTACTTC
-	TRBJ2-7	TRBV30	15	-	CAWTGGSGLPYEQYF	TGTGCCTGGACCGGCGGGTCCGGACTACCCTACGAGCAGTACTTC
TRBD1	TRBJ1-5	TRBV10-2	15	few	CASSDLDRGRQPQHF	TGCGCCAGCAGTGACCTTGACAGGGGCCGTCAGCCCCAGCATTTT
TRBD2	TRBJ2-1	TRBV7-3	15	-	CASSPLGSGGGEQFF	TGTGCCAGCAGCCCCCTGGGTAGCGGGGGGGGTGAGCAGTTCTTC
-	TRBJ2-7	TRBV18	12	-	CASSLTGSEQYF	TGTGCCAGCTCACTAACAGGGTCCGAGCAGTACTTC
TRBD2	TRBJ2-1	TRBV7-2	16	-	CASSLGGGAGRNEQFF	TGTGCCAGCAGCTTAGGTGGGGGAGCGGGACGCAATGAGCAGTTCTTC
TRBD2	TRBJ2-7	TRBV19	16	once	CARSSGRPSKPYEQYF	TGTGCCAGAAGTAGCGGGAGGCCCTCCAAGCCCTACGAGCAGTACTTC
TRBD1	TRBJ1-1	TRBV2	17	few	CASSVQGAGIGNTEAFF	TGTGCCAGCAGTGTACAGGGGGCCGGGATAGGAAACACTGAAGCTTTCTTT
TRBD2	TRBJ2-1	TRBV4-2	18	-	CASSQELASGRLYNEQFF	TGTGCCAGCAGCCAAGAGCTGGCTAGCGGGAGGCTGTACAATGAGCAGTTCTTC
TRBD1	TRBJ2-7	TRBV7-2	13	-	CASSRPDRDEQYF	TGTGCCAGCAGCCGCCCCGACAGGGACGAGCAGTACTTC
-	TRBJ2-3	TRBV27	15	-	CASTRTSRLQDTQYF	TGTGCCAGCACCCGAACATCTAGGCTCCAAGATACGCAGTATTTT
-	TRBJ1-5	TRBV14	16	-	CASSQDIEVSNQPQHF	TGTGCCAGCAGCCAAGATATTGAGGTTAGCAATCAGCCCCAGCATTTT
TRBD2	TRBJ2-2	TRBV27	16	-	CASSKRLAGDVGELFF	TGTGCCAGCAGTAAACGGCTAGCGGGAGACGTCGGGGAGCTGTTTTTT
-	TRBJ2-7	TRBV28	13	-	CASSLIQFHEQYF	TGTGCCAGCAGTTTGATACAGTTCCACGAGCAGTACTTC
TRBD1	TRBJ1-2	TRBV24-1	13	-	CATSEPGTAGYTF	TGTGCCACCAGTGAGCCCGGGACAGCTGGCTACACCTTC
-	TRBJ1-1	TRBV3-1/TRBV3-2	12	-	CATGEMGTEAFF	TGTGCCACCGGGGAGATGGGGACTGAAGCTTTCTTT
-	TRBJ1-3	TRBV28	14	-	CASSLTGSGNTIYF	TGTGCCAGCAGCTTAACGGGGTCCGGAAACACCATATATTTT
TRBD2	TRBJ2-7	TRBV29-1	15	-	CSVEETSGKTYEQYF	TGCAGCGTTGAAGAGACTAGCGGGAAGACCTACGAGCAGTACTTC
-	TRBJ1-1	TRBV12-3/TRBV12-4	12	-	CASLSAGTEAFF	TGTGCCAGTCTTTCAGCGGGCACTGAAGCTTTCTTT
-	TRBJ1-4	TRBV27	14	-	CASMGRYGDEKLFF	TGTGCCAGCATGGGTCGGTACGGGGATGAAAAACTGTTTTTT
TRBD1	TRBJ1-1	TRBV7-9	15	-	CASSLRAGQEAEAFF	TGTGCCAGCAGCTTACGCGCGGGACAGGAAGCTGAAGCTTTCTTT
-	TRBJ1-1	TRBV6-5	15	few	CASSYSSLGGTEAFF	TGTGCCAGCAGTTACTCTTCTCTCGGGGGCACTGAAGCTTTCTTT
-	TRBJ1-1	TRBV10-3	15	-	CAISEFGGTNTEAFF	TGTGCCATCAGTGAGTTTGGAGGAACGAACACTGAAGCTTTCTTT
-	TRBJ2-7	TRBV7-2	18	-	CASSFGRMPSSLTYEQYF	TGTGCCAGCAGCTTTGGCAGGATGCCTTCCTCACTTACCTACGAGCAGTACTTC
TRBD2	TRBJ2-1	TRBV4-1	17	-	CASSQDLPSGRYNEQFF	TGCGCCAGCAGCCAAGATCTTCCTAGCGGGAGGTACAATGAGCAGTTCTTC
TRBD1	TRBJ1-5	TRBV5-6	15	-	CASSLGQGAYQPQHF	TGTGCCAGCAGCTTGGGACAGGGGGCTTATCAGCCCCAGCATTTT
TRBD2	TRBJ2-3	TRBV12-5	13	-	CASTSGSTDTQYF	TGTGCTAGTACTAGCGGGAGCACAGATACGCAGTATTTT
TRBD2	TRBJ2-1	TRBV4-2	15	-	CASSQDGTSRNEQFF	TGTGCCAGCAGCCAAGATGGGACTAGTCGAAATGAGCAGTTCTTC
TRBD1	TRBJ2-7	TRBV2	14	-	CASRATGGSYEQYF	TGTGCCAGCAGGGCAACAGGGGGCTCCTACGAGCAGTACTTC
-	TRBJ1-6	TRBV7-2	14	-	CASSFQGGNSPLHF	TGTGCCAGCAGCTTTCAAGGGGGTAATTCACCCCTCCACTTT
-	TRBJ1-6	TRBV14	16	-	CASSGARGLSNSPLHF	TGTGCCAGCAGCGGGGCTAGAGGATTAAGTAATTCACCCCTCCACTTT
-	TRBJ2-3	TRBV10-1	14	-	CASKDSRRTDTQYF	TGCGCCAGCAAGGACAGTAGGCGCACAGATACGCAGTATTTT
-	TRBJ1-1	TRBV18	13	-	CASSLQGNTEAFF	TGTGCCAGCTCATTACAGGGGAACACTGAAGCTTTCTTT
-	TRBJ2-3	TRBV9	15	-	CASTRLDVGTDTQYF	TGTGCCAGCACCAGACTTGATGTGGGCACAGATACGCAGTATTTT
TRBD2	TRBJ2-5	TRBV30	14	-	CAWGTSGSGETQYF	TGTGCCTGGGGGACTAGCGGGAGCGGGGAGACCCAGTACTTC
-	TRBJ1-2	TRBV4-3	13	-	CASSLDRNYGYTF	TGCGCCAGCAGCTTAGACAGAAACTATGGCTACACCTTC
TRBD2	TRBJ2-5	TRBV11-2	16	-	CASSLVGLADKETQYF	TGTGCCAGCAGCTTAGTCGGACTAGCGGATAAAGAGACCCAGTACTTC
-	TRBJ1-3	TRBV3-1/TRBV3-2	13	-	CASRRASGNTIYF	TGTGCCAGCAGGAGGGCGTCTGGAAACACCATATATTTT
TRBD1	TRBJ1-2	TRBV6-2/TRBV6-3	18	-	CASSYDRRRQGVNYGYTF	TGTGCCAGCAGTTACGATAGAAGAAGACAGGGGGTTAACTATGGCTACACCTTC
TRBD1	TRBJ1-2	TRBV30	14	-	CAGGRGQGNYGYTF	TGTGCCGGAGGGAGGGGACAGGGAAACTATGGCTACACCTTC
-	TRBJ1-4	TRBV19	19	-	CASSIDSAGTLATNEKLFF	TGTGCCAGTAGTATAGATTCGGCAGGAACCTTAGCAACTAATGAAAAACTGTTTTTT
-	TRBJ2-7	TRBV18	13	-	CASSPQTGYEQYF	TGTGCCAGCTCACCACAAACGGGGTACGAGCAGTACTTC
TRBD1	TRBJ2-1	TRBV19	17	-	CASSNEWTGGSYNEQFF	TGTGCCAGTAGTAATGAGTGGACAGGGGGCTCCTACAATGAGCAGTTCTTC
-	TRBJ2-7	TRBV7-9	11	-	CASSLGGTLYF	TGTGCCAGCAGCTTAGGAGGGACTTTGTACTTC
TRBD2	TRBJ2-1	TRBV6-2/TRBV6-3	18	-	CASSYHPRAREGLNEQFF	TGTGCCAGCAGTTACCACCCCAGGGCGCGGGAGGGCCTAAATGAGCAGTTCTTC
TRBD2	TRBJ2-7	TRBV6-1	13	-	CASSEDLGGSQYF	TGTGCCAGCAGTGAAGATCTGGGAGGGTCGCAGTACTTC
TRBD2	TRBJ2-3	TRBV15	18	-	CATSRSFTSDTSTDTQYF	TGTGCCACCAGCAGGAGCTTTACTAGCGACACTAGCACAGATACGCAGTATTTT
-	TRBJ1-1	TRBV29-1	13	-	CSVKDSQYTEAFF	TGCAGCGTTAAGGACAGCCAGTACACTGAAGCTTTCTTT
-	TRBJ1-2	TRBV27	13	-	CASSLAGNYGYTF	TGTGCCAGCAGTTTGGCAGGAAACTATGGCTACACCTTC